This passage covers 8 T cell receptor beta chains from one sample sequenced in a study of T cell responses to AZD1222 COVID-19 vaccine. Only in-frame clones appear in the TCRdb table, and some are missing; sequencing was by immunoSEQ multiplex PCR. Among some 140,000 clones listed, about 80% were seen once. The starting material was peripheral blood, obtained on day 0 of AZD1222 vaccination. All receptors derive from an adult in good health.

This clone was recorded once. The chain carries TRBV28 and TRBJ1-5, with D possibly TRBD1 on 5 matching bases. The V gene's germline CDR1 is MDHEN and CDR2 SYDVKM. CDR3 length equals 15 residues. The ends were cut back, 6 bases at V and 5 bases at J, with 17 bases in the middle. CDR3 coding DNA: TGTGCCAGCAGAGAAAATACAGGACGAGATCAGCCCCAGCATTTT. Translating it yields CASRENTGRDQPQHF.

The chain links TRBV14 to TRBJ1-3, with no clear D. CDR3 length equals 14 residues. The germline V gene encodes CDR1 SGHDN and CDR2 FVKESK. The ends were cut back, 9 bases at V and 2 bases at J, with 14 bases in the middle. CDR3 sequence (DNA): TGTGCCAGTCGAGGAAGTGGCGCTGGAAACACCATATATTTT. It translates to CASRGSGAGNTIYF.

The gene calls are TRBV3-1 (or the pseudogene TRBV3-2) and TRBJ1-5, with 8 bases lining up with TRBD1. Per germline, CDR1 LGHDT and CDR2 YNNKEL (reference sequence). The CDR3 covers 15 residues. V lost 1 base to trimming and J lost 5 bases; unmatched junction nucleotides: 4. CDR3: CASSQGRQGYQPQHF. As DNA, the CDR3 is TGTGCCAGCAGCCAAGGCCGACAGGGGTATCAGCCCCAGCATTTT.

The chain is built from TRBV19 and TRBJ1-6, with 7 bases matching TRBD1. The CDR3 runs to 15 residues. Germline V gene data show CDR1 as LNHDA and CDR2 as SQIVND (reference sequence). Trimming cost V 6 bases and J 7 bases; bases outside gene matches: 9. The CDR3 bases are TGTGCCAGTAGGAACCCCATGACAGGGAATTCACCCCTCCACTTT. Translated, it gives CASRNPMTGNSPLHF.

This chain connects TRBV5-1 to TRBJ1-4, with 7 bases that match TRBD1. J was trimmed by 0 bases and V by 0 bases; bases with no gene match: 2. The CDR3 sequence is 16 residues long. Germline values: CDR1 SGHRS, CDR2 YFSETQ. DNA of the CDR3: TGCGCCAGCAGCTTGGGACAGGGTTCAACTAATGAAAAACTGTTTTTT. Its protein product is CASSLGQGSTNEKLFF. Using reference TRBV5-1 and TRBJ1-4 for the parts outside the CDR3, the full variable domain is KAGVTQTPRYLIKTRGQQVTLSCSPISGHRSVSWYQQTPGQGLQFLFEYFSETQRNKGNFPGRFSGRQFSNSRSEMNVSTLELGDSALYLCASSLGQGSTNEKLFFGSGTQLSVL.

V usage is TRBV5-1 and J usage is TRBJ2-7, with a tentative D call TRBD1 (6 bases). The CDR3 runs to 14 residues. Trimming shortened V by 2 bases and J by 0 bases, and 9 bases separated the two germline ends. Germline CDR1 is SGHRS and CDR2 is YFSETQ. This CDR3 reads CASSLQGSSYEQYF. The DNA of the CDR3 is TGCGCCAGCAGCTTACAGGGCTCCTCCTACGAGCAGTACTTC.

V gene TRBV5-1 combines with J gene TRBJ1-1; the D gene is possibly TRBD1 (5 bases). CDR3 length: 14 amino acids. V lost 3 bases and J lost 1, with 10 bases in between. CDR1 is SGHRS, CDR2 YFSETQ, per germline. CDR3 nucleotides: TGCGCCAGCAGCTCCAGGGCCCCGAACACTGAAGCTTTCTTT. Translation: CASSSRAPNTEAFF.

J is TRBJ2-1 and V is TRBV5-1; D not certain. The CDR3 is made up of 13 amino acids. The germline V gene encodes CDR1 SGHRS and CDR2 YFSETQ. V lost 3 bases, J lost 0 bases, and 4 bases lay in between. CDR3 DNA sequence: TGCGCCAGCAGCTCTCTCTCCTACAATGAGCAGTTCTTC. Its protein product is CASSSLSYNEQFF.